Shown below are 8 T cell receptor beta chains from a single sample sequenced in a study of T cell changes during pregnancy in multiple sclerosis. Libraries were prepared by immunoSEQ multiplex PCR; TCRdb keeps only in-frame clonotypes and omits some of them. The sample contains tens of thousands of clones, around 93% of which appear only once. The specimen was CD4+ T cells from peripheral blood mononuclear cells, collected in the third trimester of pregnancy. The source of these receptors is a female donor with multiple sclerosis, enrolled in a pregnancy study.

This chain connects TRBV10-1 to TRBJ2-7; D remains unclear. V lost 8 bases and J lost 3, with 11 bases in between. Germline assignment: CDR1 WNHNN and CDR2 SYGVQD (reference sequence). The CDR3 covers 12 residues. CDR3 nucleotides: TGCGCCAGCCCAGAGGTGATCTACGAGCAGTACTTC. This encodes CASPEVIYEQYF.

The chain employs TRBV7-2 and TRBJ2-2, with D uncertain. Trimming pared 6 bases from V and 4 bases from J, leaving 9 bases between. Looked up from germline, CDR1 is SGHTA and CDR2 is FQGNSA. The CDR3 has 13 amino acids. The CDR3 spells CASSVFVTGELFF. The CDR3 region has the DNA TGTGCCAGCAGTGTGTTCGTCACCGGGGAGCTGTTTTTT.

The V and J genes are TRBV30 and TRBJ1-2; TRBD1 matches 9 bases. Germline V gives CDR1 GTSNPN, CDR2 SVGIG (reference sequence). The CDR3 runs 16 residues. V trimming: 0 bases; J trimming: 7 bases; junction bases outside the gene matches: 12. The CDR3 region is CAWSVVPTGGLGGYTF. The CDR3 DNA follows: TGTGCCTGGAGTGTAGTCCCGACAGGGGGTTTGGGTGGCTACACCTTC.

V gene TRBV27 combines with J gene TRBJ1-2; D gene ambiguous. V shed 8 bases and J shed 1 base, with 11 bases lying between them. Germline CDR1 reads MNHEY; CDR2 reads SMNVEV (reference sequence). This CDR3 is built from 13 residues. The CDR3 protein is CASGLRVNYGYTF. The CDR3 DNA follows: TGTGCCAGCGGACTACGTGTTAACTATGGCTACACCTTC.

This sequence joins TRBV7-3 and TRBJ2-2, with 7 bases lining up with TRBD1. Germline V CDR1 and CDR2: SGHTA, FQGTGA. This CDR3 has 16 amino acids. V lost 5 bases, J lost 2 bases, and 8 bases stayed unmatched. The CDR3 DNA reads TGTGCCAGCAGCCCGCAGGGACAGACAAACACCGGGGAGCTGTTTTTT. This gives the protein CASSPQGQTNTGELFF.

The J gene is TRBJ2-7, the V gene TRBV2; 7 bases are shared with TRBD1. J was trimmed by 2 bases and V by 6 bases; bases with no gene match: 10. CDR1 SNHLY and CDR2 FYNNEI come from the germline V gene. This CDR3 spans 15 amino acids. The CDR3 DNA follows: TGTGCCAGCAGGCTACCGGACAGGATCACCTACGAGCAGTACTTC. Its translation is CASRLPDRITYEQYF.

A single count supports this clone. This rearrangement joins TRBV10-3 to TRBJ2-1; 8 bases line up with TRBD1. The CDR3 spans 16 residues. Germline V gene lookup returns CDR1 ENHRY and CDR2 SYGVKD. Trimming took 5 bases from V and 7 from J; bases not matched to a gene: 13. This CDR3 reads CAISSDRVMVGNEQFF. DNA for the CDR3: TGTGCCATCAGTTCGGACAGGGTGATGGTTGGTAATGAGCAGTTCTTC.

The gene calls are TRBV6-5 and TRBJ2-3, with a weak D call TRBD2 (5 bases). There are 14 residues in the CDR3. Trimming removed 5 bases from V and 5 bases from J, with 14 bases in between. Per the germline V gene, CDR1 is MNHEY and CDR2 is SVGAGI. The CDR3: CASSNTGGLDTQYF. The CDR3 coding sequence is TGTGCCAGCAGTAACACCGGCGGGCTAGATACGCAGTATTTT.